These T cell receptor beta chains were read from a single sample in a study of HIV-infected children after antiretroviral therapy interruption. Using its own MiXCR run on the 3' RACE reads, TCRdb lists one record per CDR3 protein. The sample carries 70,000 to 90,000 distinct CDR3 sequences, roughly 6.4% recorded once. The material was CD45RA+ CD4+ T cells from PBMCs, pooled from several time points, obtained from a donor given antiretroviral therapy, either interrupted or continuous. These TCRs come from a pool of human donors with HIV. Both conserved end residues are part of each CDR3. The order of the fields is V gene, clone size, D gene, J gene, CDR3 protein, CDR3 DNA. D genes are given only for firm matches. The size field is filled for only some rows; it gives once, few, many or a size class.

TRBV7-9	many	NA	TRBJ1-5	CASSLGGGIQEPQHF	TGTGCCAGCAGCTTAGGAGGGGGGATTCAGGAGCCCCAGCATTTT
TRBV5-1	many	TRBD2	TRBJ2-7	CASSGGLGGFSYEQYF	TGCGCCAGCAGCGGTGGACTAGGCGGGTTCTCCTACGAGCAGTACTTC
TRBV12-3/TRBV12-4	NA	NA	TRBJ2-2	CASRDSGELFF	TGTGCCAGCAGGGATAGCGGGGAGCTGTTTTTT
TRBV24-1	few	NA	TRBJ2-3	CATSDPRGTDTQYF	TGTGCCACCAGTGATCCACGTGGCACAGATACGCAGTATTTT
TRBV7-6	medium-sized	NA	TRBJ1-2	CASSLAPGDGGYTF	TGTGCCAGCAGCTTAGCGCCAGGGGACGGCGGCTACACCTTC
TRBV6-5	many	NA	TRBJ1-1	CASSFGGEAFF	TGTGCCAGCAGTTTTGGGGGTGAAGCTTTCTTT
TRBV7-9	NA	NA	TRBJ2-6	CASSPTDRRRSGANVLTF	TGTGCCAGCAGCCCAACCGACAGGAGACGTTCTGGGGCCAACGTCCTGACTTTC
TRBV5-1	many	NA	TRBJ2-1	CASSLRIGPLTRNEQFF	TGCGCCAGCAGCCTTAGAATAGGACCGTTGACGAGGAATGAGCAGTTCTTC
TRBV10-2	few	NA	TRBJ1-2	CASSESAGFNGYTF	TGCGCCAGCAGTGAGTCGGCAGGGTTTAACGGCTACACCTTC
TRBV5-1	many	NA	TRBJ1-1	CASRTANTEAFF	TGCGCCAGCAGGACAGCTAACACTGAAGCTTTCTTT
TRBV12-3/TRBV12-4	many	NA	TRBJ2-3	CASRTDSTDTQYF	TGTGCCAGTCGGACAGATAGCACAGATACGCAGTATTTT
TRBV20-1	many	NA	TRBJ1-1	CSARDPSEWNTEAFF	TGCAGTGCTAGAGATCCCTCGGAATGGAACACTGAAGCTTTCTTT
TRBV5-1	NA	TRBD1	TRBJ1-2	CASSPNRQGDGYTF	TGCGCCAGCAGCCCCAACCGACAGGGGGATGGCTACACCTTC
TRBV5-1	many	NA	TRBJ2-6	CASSPFSAPSGANVLTF	TGCGCCAGCAGCCCTTTTTCAGCCCCCAGTGGGGCCAACGTCCTGACTTTC
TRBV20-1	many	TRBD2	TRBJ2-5	CSAETSGDTKTQYF	TGCAGTGCCGAAACTAGCGGGGACACCAAGACCCAGTACTTC
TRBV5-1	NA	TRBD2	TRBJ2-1	CASSLRSLAGFNEQFF	TGCGCCAGCAGCTTAAGGTCACTAGCGGGATTCAATGAGCAGTTCTTC
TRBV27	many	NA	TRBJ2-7	CASSLRESYEQYF	TGTGCCAGCAGTTTACGCGAGAGCTACGAGCAGTACTTC
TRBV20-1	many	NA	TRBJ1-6	CSAREHPQGMGFNSPLHF	TGCAGTGCTAGGGAACACCCACAGGGTATGGGATTTAATTCACCCCTCCACTTT
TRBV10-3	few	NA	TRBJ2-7	CAISQQEGAYEQYF	TGTGCCATCAGTCAACAGGAGGGGGCCTACGAGCAGTACTTC
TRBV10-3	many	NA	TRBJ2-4	CAISESNLAKNIQYF	TGTGCCATCAGTGAGTCGAACCTAGCCAAAAACATTCAGTACTTC
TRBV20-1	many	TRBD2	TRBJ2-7	CSARTSGGSYVQYF	TGCAGTGCCCGGACTAGCGGGGGAAGCTACGTGCAGTACTTC
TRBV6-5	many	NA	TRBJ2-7	CASSYTPRGDYEQYF	TGTGCCAGCAGTTACACCCCCCGTGGGGACTACGAGCAGTACTTC
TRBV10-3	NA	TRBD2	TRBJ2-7	CAISESSGGPNEQYF	TGTGCCATCAGTGAGTCATCGGGGGGGCCAAACGAGCAGTACTTC
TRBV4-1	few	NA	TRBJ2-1	CASSQPGRVFEQFF	TGCGCCAGCAGCCAACCCGGACGCGTATTTGAGCAGTTCTTC
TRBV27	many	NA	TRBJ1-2	CASAPRTADPYGYTF	TGTGCCAGCGCACCCCGGACAGCCGACCCTTATGGCTACACCTTC
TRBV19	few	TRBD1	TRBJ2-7	CASSGQGSHEQYF	TGTGCCAGTAGTGGACAGGGTTCCCACGAGCAGTACTTC
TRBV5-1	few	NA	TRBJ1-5	CASSSGRELHAQHF	TGCGCCAGCAGCTCCGGCAGGGAGTTGCATGCGCAGCATTTT
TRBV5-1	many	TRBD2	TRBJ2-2	CASSTRLAGLRRDTGELFF	TGCGCCAGCAGCACGCGACTAGCGGGGCTTCGTAGGGACACCGGGGAGCTGTTTTTT
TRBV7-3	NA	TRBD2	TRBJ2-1	CASSLSGGGILDNEQFF	TGTGCCAGCAGCTTATCGGGGGGGGGCATTCTGGACAATGAGCAGTTCTTC
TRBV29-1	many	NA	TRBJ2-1	CSVVGFSSYNEQFF	TGCAGCGTTGTTGGGTTCTCCTCCTACAATGAGCAGTTCTTC
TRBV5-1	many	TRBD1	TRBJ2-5	CASSLPTGTEQETQYF	TGCGCCAGCAGCTTACCGACAGGGACCGAGCAAGAGACCCAGTACTTC
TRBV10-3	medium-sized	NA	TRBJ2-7	CASSAGYEQYF	TGTGCCAGCAGTGCAGGGTATGAACAGTACTTC
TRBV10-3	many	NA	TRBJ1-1	CAISEEGFTEAFF	TGTGCCATCAGTGAGGAGGGCTTCACTGAAGCTTTCTTT
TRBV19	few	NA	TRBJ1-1	CASSIGLGDFEAFF	TGTGCCAGTAGTATAGGTCTGGGCGATTTTGAAGCTTTCTTT
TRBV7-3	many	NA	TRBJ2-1	CASSSKQNYPSQYNEQFF	TGTGCCAGCAGCTCGAAGCAGAATTATCCGTCTCAGTACAATGAGCAGTTCTTC